Included here is one T cell receptor beta chain sequence, with context. These data originate in a study of T cells expressing NK-cell markers. Germline CDR1 LNHDA, CDR2 SQIVND (reference sequence). The CDR3 runs to 14 residues. The TCR beta cDNA came from 5'RACE template switching with UMIs. Following a re-call of the 5' RACE reads, TCRdb has one entry per CDR3 protein and lacks DNA. The listing records tens of thousands of distinct CDR3 sequences. The origin of this receptor is a woman between 18 and 75 years old in good health. Sequencing was done on a sample of blood T cells: a sorted CD56 or NKG2C T cell subset, CD4+ or CD8+ T cells, or bulk PBMC T cells (not recorded which). The chain uses TRBV19 and TRBJ1-2. CDR3 in amino acids: CASSSAAYSYGYTF.